This T cell receptor beta chain emerged from a study of OX40 agonist ivuxolimab in advanced cancers. Germline CDR1 reads MGHDK; CDR2 reads SYGVNS. The junction had 4 bases not matched to a gene; V was cut back by 5 bases and J by 2 bases. This CDR3 comprises 14 residues. Sequencing used immunoSEQ multiplex PCR; TCRdb keeps in-frame clones, though not all of them. This sample has roughly 23,000 clones, with roughly four fifths found just once. The TCR sequence derives from an adult with an advanced solid tumor such as melanoma, head and neck, liver or kidney cancer. The chain uses TRBV25-1 and TRBJ2-7; 9 bases fit TRBD2. Specimen: CD4+ or CD8+ T cells sorted from blood, collected in a trial of the OX40 agonist ivuxolimab. The CDR3 spells CASSWTSETYEQYF. CDR3 coding DNA: TGTGCCAGCAGTTGGACTAGCGAAACCTACGAGCAGTACTTC.